This T cell receptor beta chain derives from a study of low-dose radiotherapy and immunotherapy resistance in tumors. On the study more broadly: Cohort 1 was treated with 0.5 Gy per fraction at 2-week intervals, amounting to 6.5 Gy overall. Patients took oral aspirin 300 mg daily for four cycles from cycle 1 day 1.

The CDR3 loop spans 16 amino acids. Unmatched junction bases numbered 15, after V lost 5 bases and J lost 7 bases. In germline, CDR1 is MNHGY, CDR2 SAAAGT. In this sample, this clonotype turned up a few times. A far larger clone is one base from this, pointing to a likely read error. Time point specified: before trial treatment. The study gave donors nivolumab, ipilimumab, aspirin, low-dose cyclophosphamide and low-dose radiotherapy. Both TCRalpha and TCRbeta chains were reverse transcribed with V-gene-specific primers. TCR amplification used about 18 PCR cycles, a constant-region primer and a V-primer adapter. MiXCR was run by TCRdb on the reads, yielding one entry per CDR3 protein. The data show 85,000 to 95,000 distinct CDR3 sequences, 9.4% seen once.

The clonotype was recovered from a male donor with prostate cancer. The sample in question was PBMCs, obtained before treatment. This chain uses TRBV6-8 with TRBJ2-7; 9 bases align to TRBD1. This CDR3 is CASSTQDRGRSYEQYF. DNA for the CDR3: TGTGCCAGCAGTACCCAGGACAGGGGACGATCGTATGAGCAGTACTTC.